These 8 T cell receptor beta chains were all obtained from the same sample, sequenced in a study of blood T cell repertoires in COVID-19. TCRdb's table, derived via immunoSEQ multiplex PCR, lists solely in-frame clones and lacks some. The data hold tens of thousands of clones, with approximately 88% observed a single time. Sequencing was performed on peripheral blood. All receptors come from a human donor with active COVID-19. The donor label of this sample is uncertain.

The CDR3 loop reads CASSVTGGVVEKLFF. In DNA, the CDR3 is TGTGCCAGCAGCGTCACAGGGGGCGTAGTCGAAAAACTGTTTTTT. The chain carries TRBV9 and TRBJ1-4; 9 bases match TRBD1. V was pared by 2 bases and J by 8 bases, with 7 bases of the junction left unmatched. The germline V gene has CDR1 SGDLS and CDR2 YYNGEE. This CDR3 is 15 amino acids long.

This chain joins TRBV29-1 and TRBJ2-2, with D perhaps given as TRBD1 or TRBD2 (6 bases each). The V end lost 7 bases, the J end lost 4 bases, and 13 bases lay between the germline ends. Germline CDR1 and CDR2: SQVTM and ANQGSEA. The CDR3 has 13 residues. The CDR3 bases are TGCAGCGCGGGGGCAGGTACCACCGGGGAGCTGTTTTTT. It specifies CSAGAGTTGELFF.

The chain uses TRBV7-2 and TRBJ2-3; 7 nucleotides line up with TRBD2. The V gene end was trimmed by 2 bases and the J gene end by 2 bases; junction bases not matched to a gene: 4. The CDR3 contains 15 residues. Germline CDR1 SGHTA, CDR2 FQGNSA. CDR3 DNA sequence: TGTGCCAGCAGCTTAAGGCGGGAGTTCACAGATACGCAGTATTTT. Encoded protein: CASSLRREFTDTQYF.

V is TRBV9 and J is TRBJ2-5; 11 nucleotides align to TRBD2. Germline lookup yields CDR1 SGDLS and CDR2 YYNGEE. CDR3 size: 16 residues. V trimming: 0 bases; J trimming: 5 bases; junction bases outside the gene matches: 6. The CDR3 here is CASSVGLAGGSETQYF. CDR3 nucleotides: TGTGCCAGCAGCGTAGGTCTAGCGGGAGGATCCGAGACCCAGTACTTC.

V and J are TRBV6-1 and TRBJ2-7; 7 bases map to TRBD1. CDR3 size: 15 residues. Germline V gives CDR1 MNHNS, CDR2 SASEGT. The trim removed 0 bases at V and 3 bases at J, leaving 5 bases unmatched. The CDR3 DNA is TGTGCCAGCAGTGAAGCCGGGACAGCCTTCTACGAGCAGTACTTC. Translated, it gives CASSEAGTAFYEQYF.

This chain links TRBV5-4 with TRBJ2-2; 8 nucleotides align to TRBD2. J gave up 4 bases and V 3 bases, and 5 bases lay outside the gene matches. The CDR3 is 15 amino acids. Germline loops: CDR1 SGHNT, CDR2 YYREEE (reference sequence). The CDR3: CASSWTSWGTGELFF. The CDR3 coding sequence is TGTGCCAGCAGCTGGACTAGCTGGGGCACCGGGGAGCTGTTTTTT.

The CDR3 nucleotides are TGTGCCAGTGCCCCTTGGGGGCGATACAATGAGCAGTTCTTC. Protein product: CASAPWGRYNEQFF. The rearrangement joins TRBV19 to TRBJ2-1; D is possibly TRBD1 (6 bases). Trimming cost V 8 bases and J 4 bases, with 15 bases left between them. The length of the CDR3 is 14 residues. Looked up from germline, CDR1 is LNHDA and CDR2 is SQIVND (reference sequence). Together with reference TRBV19 and TRBJ2-1, the CDR3 gives the full variable domain: DGGITQSPKYLFRKEGQNVTLSCEQNLNHDAMYWYRQDPGQGLRLIYYSQIVNDFQKGDIAEGYSVSREKKESFPLTVTSAQKNPTAFYLCASAPWGRYNEQFFGPGTRLTVL.

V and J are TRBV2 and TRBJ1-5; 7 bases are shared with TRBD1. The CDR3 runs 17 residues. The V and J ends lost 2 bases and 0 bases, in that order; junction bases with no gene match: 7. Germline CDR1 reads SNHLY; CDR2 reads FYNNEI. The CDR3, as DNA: TGTGCCAGCAGTGAAACCCGGACAGGAGCTAGCAATCAGCCCCAGCATTTT. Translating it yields CASSETRTGASNQPQHF. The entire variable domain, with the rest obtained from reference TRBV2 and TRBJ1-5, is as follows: EPEVTQTPSHQVTQMGQEVILRCVPISNHLYFYWYRQILGQKVEFLVSFYNNEISEKSEIFDDQFSVERPDGSNFTLKIRSTKLEDSAMYFCASSETRTGASNQPQHFGDGTRLSIL.